These T cell receptor beta chains were read from a single sample in a study of shared clonotypes between healthy human individuals. Profiled with immunoSEQ multiplex PCR; TCRdb holds only in-frame clones, not every one. Here the sample spans fewer than 850,000 clones, approximately 79% being singletons. Sequenced: memory CD4+ T cells sorted from blood. Source of these receptors: a young woman in good health. Both conserved end residues are part of each CDR3. The D gene is left open where the match is weak. A clone size is listed for some rows: how often the clone was seen (once, few, many), or a class if it is expanded.

TRBD1 | TRBJ2-7 | 12 | TRBV2 | NA | TGTGCCAGCAGTTTAGGAGGACAGGGGAGTTACTTC | CASSLGGQGSYF
NA | TRBJ1-3 | 15 | TRBV7-8 | few | TGTGCCAGCAGCTTATGGGGGCCGGAGGGAAACACCATATATTTT | CASSLWGPEGNTIYF
TRBD1 | TRBJ2-2 | 16 | TRBV4-1 | once | TGCGCCAGCAGCCAAGTGCAGACAGGGGTAACCGGGGAGCTGTTTTTT | CASSQVQTGVTGELFF
NA | TRBJ2-1 | 16 | TRBV11-2 | NA | TGTGCCAGCAGCCTTGGGGGGCTAGCGGTCTACAATGAGCAGTTCTTC | CASSLGGLAVYNEQFF
NA | TRBJ1-5 | 16 | TRBV19 | NA | TGTGCCAGTAGTAGCCAGCGGGGGGCAGTCAATCAGCCCCAGCATTTT | CASSSQRGAVNQPQHF
NA | TRBJ1-1 | 11 | TRBV11-2 | few | TGTGCCAGCAGCTTAGATAGGCGTGCTTTCTTT | CASSLDRRAFF
TRBD2 | TRBJ2-3 | 15 | TRBV7-2 | NA | TGTGCCAGCAGCACCCAAGCGGGAGTATCAGATACGCAGTATTTT | CASSTQAGVSDTQYF
NA | TRBJ1-6 | 17 | TRBV4-2 | NA | TGTGCCAGCAGCCAATCTCGGCCGGGAAGGGCCAATTCACCCCTCCACTTT | CASSQSRPGRANSPLHF
NA | TRBJ1-2 | 15 | TRBV7-2 | few | TGTGCCAGCAGACTGGGACCGACCACTAACTATGGCTACACCTTC | CASRLGPTTNYGYTF
NA | TRBJ2-3 | 14 | TRBV6-1 | NA | TGTGCCAGCAACTACCCCGGACCGTCTGGTACGCAGTATTTT | CASNYPGPSGTQYF
NA | TRBJ1-5 | 13 | TRBV25-1 | NA | TGTGCCAGCAGCCGGGACCGAGATCAGCCCCAGCATTTT | CASSRDRDQPQHF
NA | TRBJ2-7 | 16 | TRBV28 | NA | TGTGCCAGCAGTTCCTATTCCAGCGGGCACAACTACGAGCAGTACTTC | CASSSYSSGHNYEQYF
NA | TRBJ2-1 | 13 | TRBV5-1 | NA | TGCGCCAGCAGCTTGGCCAGGGAGGAGGAGCAGTTCTTC | CASSLAREEEQFF
TRBD1 | TRBJ1-2 | 13 | TRBV29-1 | few | TGCAGCGTCGAACCGGGACAGGGATATGGCTACACCTTC | CSVEPGQGYGYTF
TRBD1 | TRBJ2-1 | 15 | TRBV10-1 | NA | TGCGCCAGCAGTCGGACAGGGAGCTCCTACAATGAGCAGTTCTTC | CASSRTGSSYNEQFF